What follows describes a single T cell receptor beta chain. In the authors' workflow: Estimation of nucleated cell counts relied on the amplification of reference gene primers. Repertoires were generated with immunoSEQ multiplex PCR, while TCRdb's copy carries only in-frame clones and drops some. D and trimming come from the DNA, and the V and J calls and clone size come from that table. The sample contains about 120,000 clones, approximately 87% of which appear only once. This record belongs to a study of blood T cell repertoires in COVID-19. For the study at large: Whether acute or convalescent, the COVID-19 samples came from the United States, Italy and Spain. In each case, the material was cDNA or gDNA derived from T cells, B-cell-depleted T cells, or PBMCs.

The CDR3 runs 13 residues. V lost 3 bases, J lost 2 bases, and 0 bases stayed unmatched. The sequencing input was peripheral blood. This receptor was taken from a young man with acute or convalescent COVID-19. The chain employs TRBV12-3 or TRBV12-4 and TRBJ2-7, with 8 bases identical to TRBD2. The CDR3 reads CASSLTSAYEQYF. DNA for the CDR3: TGTGCCAGCAGTTTGACTAGCGCCTACGAGCAGTACTTC.